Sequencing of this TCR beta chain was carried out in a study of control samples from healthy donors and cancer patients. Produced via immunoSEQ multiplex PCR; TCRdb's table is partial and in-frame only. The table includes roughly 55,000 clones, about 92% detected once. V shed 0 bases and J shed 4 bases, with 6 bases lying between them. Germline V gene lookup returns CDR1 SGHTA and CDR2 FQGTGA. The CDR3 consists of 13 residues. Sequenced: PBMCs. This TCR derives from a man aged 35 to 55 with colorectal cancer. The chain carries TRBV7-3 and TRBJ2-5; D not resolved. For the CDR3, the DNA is TGTGCCAGCAGCTTAACCCAGGCAGAGACCCAGTACTTC. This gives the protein CASSLTQAETQYF.